The sequence of this TCR beta chain was determined in a study of T cells after yellow fever vaccination. The V and J ends lost 0 bases and 7 bases respectively, with 8 bases between them. CDR1 and CDR2 from the germline V gene are SGHRS and YFSETQ. The CDR3 runs 13 residues. TCRdb ran MiXCR on the 5' RACE reads and lists one entry per CDR3 protein. The table includes tens of thousands of distinct CDR3 sequences, roughly 7.7% detected once. Ten or more counts support this clonotype. This TCR was recovered from a man aged 30-40 years who received the YFV17D yellow fever vaccine. Sequencing was performed on CD8+ T cells sorted from PBMCs, taken on the day of the yellow fever booster vaccination. The chain joins TRBV5-1 to TRBJ2-1; the D is unclear. Here the CDR3 DNA reads TGCGCCAGCAGCTTGGCCCCCCGGAATGAGCAGTTCTTC. Translation: CASSLAPRNEQFF.